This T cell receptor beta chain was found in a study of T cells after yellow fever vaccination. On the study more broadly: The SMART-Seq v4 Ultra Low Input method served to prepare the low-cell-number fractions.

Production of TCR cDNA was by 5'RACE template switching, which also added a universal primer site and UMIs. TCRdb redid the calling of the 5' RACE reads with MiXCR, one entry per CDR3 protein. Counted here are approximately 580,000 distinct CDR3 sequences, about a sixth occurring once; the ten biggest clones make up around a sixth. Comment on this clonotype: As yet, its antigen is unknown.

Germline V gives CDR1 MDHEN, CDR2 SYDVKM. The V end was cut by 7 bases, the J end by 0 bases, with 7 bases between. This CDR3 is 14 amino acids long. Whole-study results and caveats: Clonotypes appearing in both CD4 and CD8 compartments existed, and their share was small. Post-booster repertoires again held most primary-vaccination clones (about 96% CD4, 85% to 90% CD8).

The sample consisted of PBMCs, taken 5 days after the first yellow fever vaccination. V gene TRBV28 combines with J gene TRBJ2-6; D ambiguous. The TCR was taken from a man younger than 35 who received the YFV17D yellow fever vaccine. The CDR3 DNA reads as TGTGCCAGCAAGTCCCACTCTGGGGCCAACGTCCTGACTTTC. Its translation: CASKSHSGANVLTF. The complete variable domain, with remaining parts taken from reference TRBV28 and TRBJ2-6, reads DVKVTQSSRYLVKRTGEKVFLECVQDMDHENMFWYRQDPGLGLRLIYFSYDVKMKEKGDIPEGYSVSREKKERFSLILESASTNQTSMYLCASKSHSGANVLTFGAGSRLTVL.